The 15 T cell receptor beta chains below all came from one sample that was sequenced in a study of CD8 T cells in Susac syndrome. Random hexamers were used to reverse transcribe roughly 0.5 to 1 ug of RNA. TCRdb independently ran MiXCR on the immunoSEQ multiplex PCR reads; one entry per CDR3 protein. The table lists 170,000 or so distinct CDR3 sequences, more than 95% of them singletons. The specimen was CD4+ T cells from PBMCs. The source is a human donor with Susac syndrome.

The rearrangement joins TRBV6-6 to TRBJ1-1; weak D call: TRBD1 (6 bases). The CDR3 is 14 amino acids. V lost 0 bases, J lost 8 bases, and 13 bases lay in between. CDR1 is MNHNY and CDR2 is SVGAGI in the germline V gene (reference sequence). CDR3 in DNA: TGTGCCAGCAGTTACTCTGGAGGGGGACGCGAAGCTTTCTTT. It translates to CASSYSGGGREAFF.

V and J are TRBV30 and TRBJ2-5; 10 bases align to TRBD2. CDR3 length: 16 amino acids. V shed 5 bases and J 5 bases; nucleotides not matched to a gene: 14. Looked up from germline, CDR1 is GTSNPN and CDR2 is SVGIG (reference sequence). This CDR3 reads CAWQQGLADPWETQYF. In nucleotides, the CDR3 is TGTGCCTGGCAGCAAGGACTAGCGGACCCTTGGGAGACCCAGTACTTC. The complete variable domain, with remaining parts taken from reference TRBV30 and TRBJ2-5, reads SQTIHQWPATLVQPVGSPLSLECTVEGTSNPNLYWYRQAAGRGLQLLFYSVGIGQISSEVPQNLSASRPQDRQFILSSKKLLLSDSGFYLCAWQQGLADPWETQYFGPGTRLLVL.

The V and J genes are TRBV9 and TRBJ2-5, with D perhaps matching TRBD2 (6 bases). The CDR3 has 14 amino acids. V shed 4 bases and J shed 0 bases, with 10 bases lying between them. Germline CDR1 reads SGDLS; CDR2 reads YYNGEE. CDR3 protein: CASSLRLDQETQYF. CDR3 coding DNA: TGTGCCAGCAGCTTAAGACTAGACCAAGAGACCCAGTACTTC.

This rearrangement joins TRBV3-1 to TRBJ2-2; possible D gene TRBD1, 7 bases. The germline V gene encodes CDR1 LGHDT and CDR2 YNNKEL (reference sequence). V was clipped by 2 bases and J by 3 bases, with 10 bases between them. The CDR3 extends over 15 amino acids. This CDR3 reads CASSQQGGYTGELFF. The CDR3 DNA is TGTGCCAGCAGCCAACAGGGGGGCTACACCGGGGAGCTGTTTTTT.

This rearrangement joins TRBV9 to TRBJ2-5; unclear D gene. Trimming left V 4 bases short and J 0 bases short, with 16 bases between. The CDR3 extends over 16 amino acids. Germline V gene lookup returns CDR1 SGDLS and CDR2 YYNGEE. The CDR3 region is CASSPKEPLYQETQYF. The CDR3 region has the DNA TGTGCCAGCAGCCCGAAGGAACCCTTGTACCAAGAGACCCAGTACTTC.

V gene TRBV3-1 combines with J gene TRBJ1-2; unclear D gene. From germline, CDR1 is LGHDT and CDR2 YNNKEL (reference sequence). V gave up 0 bases and J gave up 8 bases, with 10 bases separating them. The CDR3 sequence is 13 residues long. The CDR3 coding sequence is TGTGCCAGCAGCCAAGATCAGGTGGGAGGCTACACCTTC. Translating gives CASSQDQVGGYTF. Based on the CDR3 plus reference TRBV3-1 and TRBJ1-2, the full variable domain is DTAVSQTPKYLVTQMGNDKSIKCEQNLGHDTMYWYKQDSKKFLKIMFSYNNKELIINETVPNRFSPKSPDKAHLNLHINSLELGDSAVYFCASSQDQVGGYTFGSGTRLTVV.

The gene calls are TRBV12-3 or TRBV12-4 and TRBJ2-1, with 11 bases matching TRBD2. CDR3 length equals 13 residues. The ends lost 8 bases at V and 10 bases at J; junction bases unmatched: 7. The CDR3 sequence is CASGELAGAEQFF. CDR3 bases: TGTGCCAGCGGGGAACTAGCGGGGGCCGAGCAGTTCTTC.

The gene calls are TRBV28 and TRBJ1-5; TRBD1 is a possible D gene (5 bases). Germline CDR1 is MDHEN and CDR2 is SYDVKM. V was cut by 7 bases and J by 0 bases, with 13 bases left in between. This CDR3 comprises 15 residues. The CDR3 region is CASTYRLDSNQPQHF. CDR3 nucleotide sequence: TGTGCCAGCACTTACAGGCTCGATAGCAATCAGCCCCAGCATTTT.

This sequence joins TRBV4-3 and TRBJ1-2; 9 positions agree with TRBD1. Germline CDR1 reads LGHNA; CDR2 reads YSLEER. V lost 0 bases to trimming and J lost 0 bases; unmatched junction nucleotides: 8. The CDR3 loop spans 18 amino acids. CDR3 in amino acids: CASSQEGTGPGANYGYTF. The DNA of the CDR3 is TGCGCCAGCAGCCAAGAGGGGACAGGGCCGGGAGCTAACTATGGCTACACCTTC.

V is TRBV18 and J is TRBJ2-4; D gene ambiguous. The germline gives CDR1 KGHSH, CDR2 LQKENI. This CDR3 spans 13 amino acids. V was clipped by 2 bases and J by 2 bases, with 4 bases between them. Here the CDR3 DNA reads TGTGCCAGCTCACCAATTTCCAAAAACATTCAGTACTTC. Translated: CASSPISKNIQYF. The whole variable domain, filled in from reference TRBV18 and TRBJ2-4, reads NAGVMQNPRHLVRRRGQEARLRCSPMKGHSHVYWYRQLPEEGLKFMVYLQKENIIDESGMPKERFSAEFPKEGPSILRIQQVVRGDSAAYFCASSPISKNIQYFGAGTRLSVL.

The V call is TRBV28, the J call TRBJ1-5; D is uncertain. This CDR3 spans 15 amino acids. Per the germline V gene, CDR1 is MDHEN and CDR2 is SYDVKM. V was clipped by 3 bases and J by 0 bases, with 9 bases between them. CDR3 amino acids: CASSFGGNSNQPQHF. The CDR3 DNA is TGTGCCAGCAGTTTCGGTGGAAATAGCAATCAGCCCCAGCATTTT. The whole variable domain, remainder taken from reference TRBV28 and TRBJ1-5, is DVKVTQSSRYLVKRTGEKVFLECVQDMDHENMFWYRQDPGLGLRLIYFSYDVKMKEKGDIPEGYSVSREKKERFSLILESASTNQTSMYLCASSFGGNSNQPQHFGDGTRLSIL.

The V and J genes are TRBV5-1 and TRBJ1-1; D remains unclear. The CDR3 length is 13 residues. Germline V gene data show CDR1 as SGHRS and CDR2 as YFSETQ. The V end lost 4 bases, the J end lost 2 bases, and 9 bases lay between the germline ends. CDR3 bases: TGCGCCAGCAGCATGGGGTCAAACACTGAAGCTTTCTTT. This translates into CASSMGSNTEAFF.

The chain employs TRBV18 and TRBJ2-1, with D uncertain. V was clipped by 6 bases and J by 3 bases, with 9 bases between them. The CDR3 runs to 13 residues. The germline V gene encodes CDR1 KGHSH and CDR2 LQKENI. CDR3 amino acids: CASSPGSYNEQFF. CDR3 in DNA: TGTGCCAGCTCGCCCGGCAGCTACAATGAGCAGTTCTTC.

The rearrangement joins TRBV3-1 to TRBJ2-1; 9 nucleotides match TRBD2. After removal of 10 bases from V and 5 bases from J, the junction contained 6 bases not matched to a gene. The CDR3 spans 13 residues. Germline V gives CDR1 LGHDT, CDR2 YNNKEL (reference sequence). Here the CDR3 DNA reads TGTGCCACAGGACTAGCGAGGCACAATGAGCAGTTCTTC. Residues: CATGLARHNEQFF.

The chain joins TRBV5-6 to TRBJ2-5; unclear D gene. CDR1 is SGHDT and CDR2 is YYEEEE in the germline V gene. CDR3 length equals 12 residues. The V gene lost 4 bases and the J gene lost 7 bases, with 11 bases spanning the gap. In DNA, the CDR3 is TGTGCCAGCAGCATGCCACCGGGGACCCAGTACTTC. Translated, it gives CASSMPPGTQYF.